The 22 T cell receptor beta chains presented below share a single source sample, sequenced in a study of T cells after posttransplantation cyclophosphamide. Busulfan-fludarabine conditioning, marrow transplant, and cyclophosphamide on days +3 and +4 were administered. Only in-frame clones appear in the TCRdb table, and some are missing; sequencing was by immunoSEQ multiplex PCR. The sample lists about 15,000 clones; 92% were seen once. Here the sequenced sample was CD4+ T cells sorted from blood, taken after allogeneic stem cell transplant with posttransplant cyclophosphamide. Source of these receptors: a male patient aged 55 to 69 who received an allogeneic stem cell transplant from a related donor and was CMV-positive. The graft donor may account for some of the T cells.

This sequence joins TRBV4-1 and TRBJ1-1, with TRBD1 matching 10 bases. The trim removed 7 bases at V and 5 bases at J, leaving 10 bases unmatched. This CDR3 spans 15 amino acids. Per the germline V gene, CDR1 is MGHRA and CDR2 is YSYEKL. The CDR3 loop is CASTRTGTGATEAFF. The CDR3 bases are TGCGCCAGCACCCGTACGGGGACAGGGGCTACTGAAGCTTTCTTT.

The rearrangement joins TRBV6-5 to TRBJ1-2; weak D call: TRBD1 (6 bases). This CDR3 spans 12 amino acids. The ends were cut back, 4 bases at V and 13 bases at J, with 16 bases in the middle. Germline V gene sequence: CDR1 MNHEY, CDR2 SVGAGI. The CDR3, as DNA: TGTGCCAGCAGTTCTGTCGCAGGGGTGTTCACCTTC. This codes for CASSSVAGVFTF.

This chain uses TRBV13 with TRBJ2-7; 7 bases align to TRBD1. The CDR3 is 15 amino acids. Germline CDR1 reads PRHDT; CDR2 reads FYEKMQ (reference sequence). The J segment lost 7 bases and the V segment lost 4 bases, leaving 13 bases of the junction unmatched. The CDR3 nucleotides are TGTGCCAGCAGCTCCCGATTCCTTACAGGGGTGGAGCAGTACTTC. Its translation is CASSSRFLTGVEQYF.

The chain uses TRBV30 and TRBJ1-1, with D unclear. CDR3 size: 11 residues. CDR1 is GTSNPN, CDR2 SVGIG, per germline (reference sequence). V lost 2 bases to trimming and J lost 5 bases, with 6 bases between them. CDR3 residues: CAWSLRTEAFF. The CDR3 coding sequence is TGTGCCTGGAGTTTGCGGACTGAAGCTTTCTTT.

The chain links TRBV2 to TRBJ1-6; no reliable D call. Per the germline V gene, CDR1 is SNHLY and CDR2 is FYNNEI. The V gene lost 6 bases and the J gene lost 10 bases, with 13 bases spanning the gap. This CDR3 comprises 13 residues. The CDR3 nucleotides read TGTGCCAGCAGCTCGGACTTCCTGTCACCCCTCCACTTT. Translation: CASSSDFLSPLHF.

The chain employs TRBV10-3 and TRBJ1-6; 7 bases map to TRBD1. This CDR3 has 13 amino acids. V shed 10 bases, J shed 10 bases, and the junction held 10 bases outside the gene matches. Germline assignment: CDR1 ENHRY and CDR2 SYGVKD. The CDR3 DNA reads as TGTGCCACCTGGGACAGCGATAGGTCACCCCTCCACTTT. It codes for CATWDSDRSPLHF.

The chain couples TRBV4-2 to TRBJ2-2; 14 nucleotides align to TRBD2. In germline, CDR1 is LGHNA, CDR2 YNFKEQ. Trimming took 0 bases from V and 3 from J; bases not matched to a gene: 0. There are 17 residues in the CDR3. The CDR3 reads CASSQEGLAGDTGELFF. CDR3 nucleotides: TGTGCCAGCAGCCAAGAGGGACTAGCGGGGGACACCGGGGAGCTGTTTTTT.

The rearrangement joins TRBV30 to TRBJ2-5, with 12 bases that match TRBD2. V lost 4 bases and J lost 5; bases outside the gene matches: 2. CDR1 is GTSNPN, CDR2 SVGIG, per germline (reference sequence). This CDR3 comprises 13 residues. Here the CDR3 DNA reads TGTGCCTGGAAGCTAGCGGGGGGGGAGACCCAGTACTTC. Amino acid sequence: CAWKLAGGETQYF.

The chain uses TRBV10-3 and TRBJ2-7; TRBD2 matches at 8 bases. V lost 0 bases, J lost 1 base, and 5 bases stayed unmatched. In germline, CDR1 is ENHRY, CDR2 SYGVKD. The CDR3 totals 16 residues. The CDR3, as DNA: TGTGCCATCAGTGAGTCAGAAGGCGGGGGGTCCTACGAGCAGTACTTC. As protein: CAISESEGGGSYEQYF.

The V gene is TRBV6-1, the J gene TRBJ1-3; 8 bases line up with TRBD1. V lost 5 bases and J lost 4; bases outside the gene matches: 7. The CDR3 extends over 15 amino acids. Germline assignment: CDR1 MNHNS and CDR2 SASEGT. For the CDR3, the DNA is TGTGCCAGCAGTACAGGACAGGGAACGGGAAACACCATATATTTT. This translates into CASSTGQGTGNTIYF.

The chain combines TRBV7-2 with TRBJ1-3, with D tentatively TRBD1 (6 bases). Germline V gene data show CDR1 as SGHTA and CDR2 as FQGNSA. CDR3 length: 13 amino acids. Trimming stripped 5 bases from V and 4 bases from J, with 9 bases between. The DNA of the CDR3 is TGTGCCAGCAGCGACGGACAGGGAAACACCATATATTTT. This encodes CASSDGQGNTIYF.

The chain carries TRBV18 and TRBJ2-7; D may be TRBD2 (7 bases). The CDR3 spans 16 residues. Between the trimmed V and J ends, which lost 3 bases and 0 bases, there was a span of 15 bases. Germline V gene lookup returns CDR1 KGHSH and CDR2 LQKENI. The CDR3 sequence: CASSPGGAEGSYEQYF. CDR3 DNA sequence: TGTGCCAGCTCACCTGGGGGGGCGGAGGGCTCCTACGAGCAGTACTTC.

V gene TRBV2 combines with J gene TRBJ2-2, with 14 bases fitting TRBD2. Germline V gene lookup returns CDR1 SNHLY and CDR2 FYNNEI. The CDR3 is 17 amino acids. V lost 4 bases, J lost 5 bases, and 6 bases stayed unmatched. CDR3 protein: CASSARLAGGPTGELFF. For the CDR3, the DNA is TGTGCCAGCAGTGCGAGACTAGCGGGGGGGCCAACCGGGGAGCTGTTTTTT.

V and J are TRBV7-3 and TRBJ1-1; D unresolved. Trimming shortened V by 1 base and J by 4 bases, and 10 bases separated the two germline ends. There are 14 residues in the CDR3. CDR1 is SGHTA and CDR2 is FQGTGA in the germline V gene. The CDR3 sequence is CASSLSSRGTEAFF. Here the CDR3 DNA reads TGTGCCAGCAGCTTAAGTTCGCGCGGCACTGAAGCTTTCTTT.

V and J are TRBV7-2 and TRBJ2-2, with 7 bases aligning to TRBD2. The CDR3 has 13 amino acids. Germline CDR1 SGHTA, CDR2 FQGNSA. V was clipped by 8 bases and J by 1 base; unmatched bases: 1. CDR3 sequence (DNA): TGTGCCAGCGGGGGGGTGAACACCGGGGAGCTGTTTTTT. Its translation is CASGGVNTGELFF.

J is TRBJ1-4 and V is TRBV7-9; TRBD1 matches 7 bases. CDR1 and CDR2 (germline): SEHNR, FQNEAQ (reference sequence). CDR3 size: 15 residues. J gave up 3 bases and V 5 bases, and 6 bases lay outside the gene matches. The CDR3 reads CASSRNRGPNEKLFF. The CDR3 DNA is TGTGCCAGCAGCCGAAACAGGGGCCCTAATGAAAAACTGTTTTTT.

The V gene is TRBV7-2, the J gene TRBJ2-5; 10 bases fit TRBD1. The CDR3 runs to 15 residues. The germline gives CDR1 SGHTA, CDR2 FQGNSA. The V segment lost 2 bases and the J segment 9 bases; nucleotides outside the gene matches: 9. CDR3 sequence: CASSLTPTGGLAQYF. The CDR3 DNA sequence: TGTGCCAGCAGCTTAACACCGACAGGGGGCTTGGCCCAGTACTTC. The variable domain in full, with the rest retrieved from reference TRBV7-2 and TRBJ2-5, is GAGVSQSPSNKVTEKGKDVELRCDPISGHTALYWYRQSLGQGLEFLIYFQGNSAPDKSGLPSDRFSAERTGGSVSTLTIQRTQQEDSAVYLCASSLTPTGGLAQYFGPGTRLLVL.

The chain couples TRBV15 to TRBJ2-1, with 8 bases fitting TRBD1. J lost 6 bases, V lost 1 base, and 8 bases had no gene match. The CDR3 spans 16 residues. The V gene's germline CDR1 is LNHNV and CDR2 YYDKDF (reference sequence). Here the CDR3 reads CATSRAQGAVANEQFF. DNA for the CDR3: TGTGCCACCAGCAGAGCCCAGGGGGCGGTGGCCAATGAGCAGTTCTTC. The variable domain in full, completed from reference TRBV15 and TRBJ2-1, reads DAMVIQNPRYQVTQFGKPVTLSCSQTLNHNVMYWYQQKSSQAPKLLFHYYDKDFNNEADTPDNFQSRRPNTSFCFLDIRSPGLGDTAMYLCATSRAQGAVANEQFFGPGTRLTVL.

This chain links TRBV4-1 with TRBJ1-2; possibly TRBD1 for D (5 bases). The CDR3 covers 16 residues. V gave up 0 bases and J gave up 2 bases, with 13 bases separating them. Germline V gene lookup returns CDR1 MGHRA and CDR2 YSYEKL. The CDR3 DNA sequence: TGCGCCAGCAGCCAAGATTCGGCGGGGCAAAACTATGGCTACACCTTC. Protein sequence: CASSQDSAGQNYGYTF.

This clone has just one count. The genes are TRBV29-1 and TRBJ2-3; 8 bases agree with TRBD2. CDR1 and CDR2 from the germline V gene are SQVTM and ANQGSEA. This CDR3 has 13 amino acids. The CDR3 region is CRGAGGCTDTQYF. In DNA form, the CDR3 reads TGCAGGGGGGCGGGGGGCTGCACAGATACGCAGTATTTT.

The chain combines TRBV5-4 with TRBJ2-5; D is perhaps TRBD1 (6 bases). The CDR3 contains 15 residues. CDR1 SGHNT and CDR2 YYREEE come from the germline V gene (reference sequence). V was clipped by 0 bases and J by 3 bases, with 12 bases between them. The CDR3 is CASSLAGTSKETQYF. In DNA form, the CDR3 reads TGTGCCAGCAGCTTGGCCGGGACAAGTAAAGAGACCCAGTACTTC.

The chain recombines TRBV28 with TRBJ2-5, with a weak D call TRBD2 (6 bases). CDR3 length equals 15 residues. The germline V gene has CDR1 MDHEN and CDR2 SYDVKM. Trimming pared 6 bases from V and 2 bases from J, leaving 16 bases between. CDR3 bases: TGTGCCAGCAGCCCCAGTGGGGGGAAACAAGAGACCCAGTACTTC. Protein sequence: CASSPSGGKQETQYF.